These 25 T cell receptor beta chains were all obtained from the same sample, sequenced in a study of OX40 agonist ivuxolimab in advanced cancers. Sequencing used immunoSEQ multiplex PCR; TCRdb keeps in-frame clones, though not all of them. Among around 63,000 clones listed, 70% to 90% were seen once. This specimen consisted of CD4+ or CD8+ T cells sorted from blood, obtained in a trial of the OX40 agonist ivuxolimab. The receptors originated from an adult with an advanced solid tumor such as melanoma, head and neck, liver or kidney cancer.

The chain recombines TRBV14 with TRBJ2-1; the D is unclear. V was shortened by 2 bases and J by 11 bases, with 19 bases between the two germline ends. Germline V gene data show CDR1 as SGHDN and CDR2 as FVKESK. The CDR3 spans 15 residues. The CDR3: CASSQSLAANVKQFF. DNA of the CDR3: TGTGCCAGCAGCCAATCTTTGGCGGCTAATGTCAAGCAGTTCTTC.

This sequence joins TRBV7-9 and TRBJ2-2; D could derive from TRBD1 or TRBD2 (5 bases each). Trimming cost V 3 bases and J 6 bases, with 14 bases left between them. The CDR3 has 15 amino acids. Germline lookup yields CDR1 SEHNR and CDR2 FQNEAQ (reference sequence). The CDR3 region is CASSLGVGGPGELFF. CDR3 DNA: TGTGCCAGCAGCTTGGGGGTTGGTGGTCCCGGGGAGCTGTTTTTT.

CDR3 nucleotide sequence: TGTGCCAGCAGCTTAGTGGATGGCACAGATACGCAGTATTTT. It yields the protein CASSLVDGTDTQYF. V gene TRBV7-8 combines with J gene TRBJ2-3; no firm D call. V dropped 1 base and J dropped 1 base, with 6 bases sitting between them. The CDR3 has 14 amino acids. Per germline, CDR1 SGHVS and CDR2 FQNEAQ.

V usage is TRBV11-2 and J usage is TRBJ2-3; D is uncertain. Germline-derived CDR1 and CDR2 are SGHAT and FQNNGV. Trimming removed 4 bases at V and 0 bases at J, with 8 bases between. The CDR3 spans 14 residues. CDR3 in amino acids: CASSSSLSTDTQYF. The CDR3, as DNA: TGTGCCAGCAGCTCATCACTGAGCACAGATACGCAGTATTTT.

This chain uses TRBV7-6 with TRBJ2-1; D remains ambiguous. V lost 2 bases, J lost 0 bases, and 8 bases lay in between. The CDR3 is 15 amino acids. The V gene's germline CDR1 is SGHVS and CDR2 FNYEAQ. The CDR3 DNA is TGTGCCAGCAGCTTAAGCAGTTACTCCTACAATGAGCAGTTCTTC. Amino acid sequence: CASSLSSYSYNEQFF.

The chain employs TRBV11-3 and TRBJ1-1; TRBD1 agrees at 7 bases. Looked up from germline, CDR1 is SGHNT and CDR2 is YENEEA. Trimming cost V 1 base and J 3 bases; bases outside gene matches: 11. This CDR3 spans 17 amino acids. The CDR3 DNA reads TGTGCCAGCAGCTTAGGGGGTCTTGGACAGGCGGACACTGAAGCTTTCTTT. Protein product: CASSLGGLGQADTEAFF.

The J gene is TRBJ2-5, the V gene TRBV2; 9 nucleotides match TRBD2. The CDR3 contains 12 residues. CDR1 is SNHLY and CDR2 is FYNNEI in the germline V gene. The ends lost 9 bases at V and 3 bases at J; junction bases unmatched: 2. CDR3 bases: TGTGCCAGTGGACTAGCGAAAGAGACCCAGTACTTC. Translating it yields CASGLAKETQYF.

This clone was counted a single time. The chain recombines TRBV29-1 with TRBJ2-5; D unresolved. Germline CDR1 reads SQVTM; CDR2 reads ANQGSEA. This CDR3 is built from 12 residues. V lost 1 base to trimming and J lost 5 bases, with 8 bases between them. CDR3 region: CSVEAQLETQYF. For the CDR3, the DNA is TGCAGCGTTGAAGCTCAGCTGGAGACCCAGTACTTC. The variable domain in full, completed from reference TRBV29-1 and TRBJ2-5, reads SAVISQKPSRDICQRGTSLTIQCQVDSQVTMMFWYRQQPGQSLTLIATANQGSEATYESGFVIDKFPISRPNLTFSTLTVSNMSPEDSSIYLCSVEAQLETQYFGPGTRLLVL.

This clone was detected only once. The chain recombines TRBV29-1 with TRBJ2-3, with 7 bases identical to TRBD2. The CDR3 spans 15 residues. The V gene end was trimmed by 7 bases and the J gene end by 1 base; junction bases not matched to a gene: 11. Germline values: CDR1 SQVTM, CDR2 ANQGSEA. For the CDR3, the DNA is TGCAGCGCCACTAGCGCGCGACGGGGCACAGATACGCAGTATTTT. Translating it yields CSATSARRGTDTQYF.

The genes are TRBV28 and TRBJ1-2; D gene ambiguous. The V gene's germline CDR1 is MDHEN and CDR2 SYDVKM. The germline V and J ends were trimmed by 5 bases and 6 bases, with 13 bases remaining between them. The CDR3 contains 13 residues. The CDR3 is CASSLPAGHGYTF. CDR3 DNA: TGTGCCAGCAGTCTCCCAGCAGGCCATGGCTACACCTTC.

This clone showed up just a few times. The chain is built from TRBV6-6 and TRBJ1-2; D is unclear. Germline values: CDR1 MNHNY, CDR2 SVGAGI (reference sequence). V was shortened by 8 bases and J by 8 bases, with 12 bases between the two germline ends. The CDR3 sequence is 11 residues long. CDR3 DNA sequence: TGTGCCAGCCATGGGGATGTGGGCTACACCTTC. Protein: CASHGDVGYTF.

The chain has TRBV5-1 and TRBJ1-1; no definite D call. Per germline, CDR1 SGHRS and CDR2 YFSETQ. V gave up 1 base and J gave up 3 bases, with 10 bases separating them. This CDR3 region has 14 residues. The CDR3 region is CASSLFPADTEAFF. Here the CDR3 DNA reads TGCGCCAGCAGCTTGTTTCCAGCTGACACTGAAGCTTTCTTT.

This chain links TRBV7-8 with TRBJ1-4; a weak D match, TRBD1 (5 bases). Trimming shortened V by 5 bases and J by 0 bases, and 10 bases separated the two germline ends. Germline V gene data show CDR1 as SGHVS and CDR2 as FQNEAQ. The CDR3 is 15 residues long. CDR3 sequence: CASSPGAATNEKLFF. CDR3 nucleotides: TGTGCCAGCAGCCCCGGGGCTGCAACTAATGAAAAACTGTTTTTT.

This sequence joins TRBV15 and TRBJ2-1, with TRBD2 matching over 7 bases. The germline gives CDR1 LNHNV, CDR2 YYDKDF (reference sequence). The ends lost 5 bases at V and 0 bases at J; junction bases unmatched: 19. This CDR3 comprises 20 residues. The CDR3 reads CATSGGSPTSRTYSYNEQFF. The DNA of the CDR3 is TGTGCCACCAGCGGAGGATCCCCGACTAGCCGTACGTACTCCTACAATGAGCAGTTCTTC.

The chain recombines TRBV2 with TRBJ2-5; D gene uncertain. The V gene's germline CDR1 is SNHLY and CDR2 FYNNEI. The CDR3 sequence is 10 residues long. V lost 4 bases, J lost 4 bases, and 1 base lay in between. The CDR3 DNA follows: TGTGCCAGCAGTGTAGAGACCCAGTACTTC. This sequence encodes CASSVETQYF.

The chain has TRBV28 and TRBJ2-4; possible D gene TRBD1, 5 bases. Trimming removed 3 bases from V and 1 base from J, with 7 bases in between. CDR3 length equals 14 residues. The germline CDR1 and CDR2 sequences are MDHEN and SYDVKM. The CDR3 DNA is TGTGCCAGCAGTTTCGCAGGGGCCAAAAACATTCAGTACTTC. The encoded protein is CASSFAGAKNIQYF. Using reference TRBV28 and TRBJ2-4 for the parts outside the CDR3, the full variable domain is DVKVTQSSRYLVKRTGEKVFLECVQDMDHENMFWYRQDPGLGLRLIYFSYDVKMKEKGDIPEGYSVSREKKERFSLILESASTNQTSMYLCASSFAGAKNIQYFGAGTRLSVL.

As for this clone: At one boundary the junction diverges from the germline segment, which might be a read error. CDR3: CAGSSRYGYTF. Here the CDR3 DNA reads TGTGCCGGCAGTTCCCGTTATGGCTACACCTTC. The chain couples TRBV28 to TRBJ1-2; D is undetermined. Germline V lookup: CDR1 MDHEN, CDR2 SYDVKM. The CDR3 runs 11 residues.

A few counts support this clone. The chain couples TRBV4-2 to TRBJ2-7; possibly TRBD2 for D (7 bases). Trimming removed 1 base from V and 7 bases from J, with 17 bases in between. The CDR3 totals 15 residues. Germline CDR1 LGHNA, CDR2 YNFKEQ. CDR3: CASSQVAGKGGEQYF. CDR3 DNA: TGTGCCAGCAGCCAAGTCGCGGGAAAGGGGGGGGAGCAGTACTTC.

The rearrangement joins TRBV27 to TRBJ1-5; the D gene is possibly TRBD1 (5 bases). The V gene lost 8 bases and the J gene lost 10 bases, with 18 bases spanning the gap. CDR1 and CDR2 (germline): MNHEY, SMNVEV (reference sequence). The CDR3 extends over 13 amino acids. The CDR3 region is CASSLGGSLPQHF. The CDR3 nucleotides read TGTGCCAGCTCACTGGGGGGTTCTCTTCCCCAGCATTTT.

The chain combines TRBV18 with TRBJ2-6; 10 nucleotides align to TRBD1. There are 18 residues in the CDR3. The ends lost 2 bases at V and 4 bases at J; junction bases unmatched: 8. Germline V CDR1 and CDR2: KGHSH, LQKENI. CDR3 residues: CASSPRDRGAVGANVLTF. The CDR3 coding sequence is TGTGCCAGCTCACCAAGGGACAGGGGAGCGGTGGGGGCCAACGTCCTGACTTTC. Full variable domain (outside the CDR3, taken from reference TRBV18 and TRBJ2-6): NAGVMQNPRHLVRRRGQEARLRCSPMKGHSHVYWYRQLPEEGLKFMVYLQKENIIDESGMPKERFSAEFPKEGPSILRIQQVVRGDSAAYFCASSPRDRGAVGANVLTFGAGSRLTVL.

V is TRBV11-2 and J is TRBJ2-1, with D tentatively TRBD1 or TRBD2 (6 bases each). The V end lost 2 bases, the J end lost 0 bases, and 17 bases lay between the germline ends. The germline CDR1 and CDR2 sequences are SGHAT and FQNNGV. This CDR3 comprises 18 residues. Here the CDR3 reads CASSLIEGGRSSYNEQFF. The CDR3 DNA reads TGTGCCAGCAGCTTAATTGAAGGGGGGCGGAGCTCCTACAATGAGCAGTTCTTC.

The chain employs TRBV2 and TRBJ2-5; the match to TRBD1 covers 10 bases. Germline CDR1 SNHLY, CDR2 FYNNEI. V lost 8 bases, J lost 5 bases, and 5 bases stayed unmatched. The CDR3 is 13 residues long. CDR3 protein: CASDRGPGETQYF. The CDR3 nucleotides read TGTGCCAGCGACAGGGGGCCGGGCGAGACCCAGTACTTC.

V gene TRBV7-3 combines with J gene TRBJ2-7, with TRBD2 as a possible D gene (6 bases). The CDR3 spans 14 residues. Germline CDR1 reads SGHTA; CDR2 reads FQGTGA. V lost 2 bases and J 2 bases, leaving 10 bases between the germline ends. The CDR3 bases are TGTGCCAGCAGCTTAGAGGCGGGACCCTACGAGCAGTACTTC. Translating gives CASSLEAGPYEQYF.

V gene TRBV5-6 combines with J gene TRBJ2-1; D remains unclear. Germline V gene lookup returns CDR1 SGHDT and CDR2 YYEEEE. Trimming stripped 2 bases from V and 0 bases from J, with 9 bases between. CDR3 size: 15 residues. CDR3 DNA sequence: TGTGCCAGCAGCTTTGACGTAAGCTCCTACAATGAGCAGTTCTTC. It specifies CASSFDVSSYNEQFF.

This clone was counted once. CDR3 DNA: TGTGCCAGCTCACCAATGAATCCTAGCGGAGGTGAGCAGTTCTTC. Amino acids: CASSPMNPSGGEQFF. V is TRBV18 and J is TRBJ2-1; 7 bases agree with TRBD2. J gave up 9 bases and V 2 bases, and 10 bases lay outside the gene matches. Germline V gene lookup returns CDR1 KGHSH and CDR2 LQKENI. The CDR3 length is 15 residues.